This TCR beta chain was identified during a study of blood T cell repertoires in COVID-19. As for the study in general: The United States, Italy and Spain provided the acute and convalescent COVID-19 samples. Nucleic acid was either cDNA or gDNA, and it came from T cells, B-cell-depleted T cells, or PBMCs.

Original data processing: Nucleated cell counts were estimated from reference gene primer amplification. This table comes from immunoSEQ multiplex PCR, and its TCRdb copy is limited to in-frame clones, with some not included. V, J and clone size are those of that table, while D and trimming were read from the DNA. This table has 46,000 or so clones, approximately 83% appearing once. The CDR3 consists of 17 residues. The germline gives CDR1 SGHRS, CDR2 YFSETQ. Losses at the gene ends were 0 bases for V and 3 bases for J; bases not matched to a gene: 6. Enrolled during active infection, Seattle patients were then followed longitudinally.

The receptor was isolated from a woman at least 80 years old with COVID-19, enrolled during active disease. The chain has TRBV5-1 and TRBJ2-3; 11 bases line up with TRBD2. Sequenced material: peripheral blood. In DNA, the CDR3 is TGCGCCAGCAGCTTGGGAATTCTAGCGGGGGGTACAGATACGCAGTATTTT. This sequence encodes CASSLGILAGGTDTQYF.